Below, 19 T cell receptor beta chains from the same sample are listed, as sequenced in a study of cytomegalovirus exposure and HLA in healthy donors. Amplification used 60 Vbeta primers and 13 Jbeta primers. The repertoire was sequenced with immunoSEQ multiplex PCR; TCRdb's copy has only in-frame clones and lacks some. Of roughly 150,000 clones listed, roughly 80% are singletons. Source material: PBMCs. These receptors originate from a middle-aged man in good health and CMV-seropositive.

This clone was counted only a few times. The CDR3 sequence is CAWNPDLAAPDREGNEQYF. In nucleotides, the CDR3 is TGTGCCTGGAACCCCGACCTAGCGGCGCCGGACAGGGAAGGCAACGAGCAGTACTTC. This chain joins TRBV30 and TRBJ2-7; TRBD1 might be the D (8 bases). The CDR3 length is 19 residues. Trimming stripped 4 bases from V and 5 bases from J, with 33 bases between. CDR1 and CDR2 from the germline V gene are GTSNPN and SVGIG (reference sequence). The full variable domain, completed using reference TRBV30 and TRBJ2-7, is SQTIHQWPATLVQPVGSPLSLECTVEGTSNPNLYWYRQAAGRGLQLLFYSVGIGQISSEVPQNLSASRPQDRQFILSSKKLLLSDSGFYLCAWNPDLAAPDREGNEQYFGPGTRLTVT.

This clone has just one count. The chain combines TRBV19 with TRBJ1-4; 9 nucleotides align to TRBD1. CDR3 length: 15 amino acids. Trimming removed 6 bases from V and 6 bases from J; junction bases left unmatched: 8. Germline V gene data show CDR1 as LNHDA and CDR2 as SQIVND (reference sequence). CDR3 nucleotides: TGTGCCAGTAGCCCTTTGGGGACAGGGCATGAAAAACTGTTTTTT. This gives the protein CASSPLGTGHEKLFF.

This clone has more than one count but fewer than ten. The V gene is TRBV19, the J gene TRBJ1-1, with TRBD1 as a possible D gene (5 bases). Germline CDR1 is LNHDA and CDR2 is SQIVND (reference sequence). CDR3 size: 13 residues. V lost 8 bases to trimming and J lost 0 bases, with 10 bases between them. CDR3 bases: TGTGCCAGTGGGGCGAATGTGAACACTGAAGCTTTCTTT. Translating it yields CASGANVNTEAFF. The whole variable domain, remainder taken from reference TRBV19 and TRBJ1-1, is DGGITQSPKYLFRKEGQNVTLSCEQNLNHDAMYWYRQDPGQGLRLIYYSQIVNDFQKGDIAEGYSVSREKKESFPLTVTSAQKNPTAFYLCASGANVNTEAFFGQGTRLTVV.

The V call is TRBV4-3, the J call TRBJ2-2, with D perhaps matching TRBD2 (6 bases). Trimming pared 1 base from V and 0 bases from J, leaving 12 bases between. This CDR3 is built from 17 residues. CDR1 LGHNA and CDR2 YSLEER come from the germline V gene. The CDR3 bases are TGCGCCAGCAGCCAAGTCGGGGACTTGTCGAACACCGGGGAGCTGTTTTTT. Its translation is CASSQVGDLSNTGELFF.

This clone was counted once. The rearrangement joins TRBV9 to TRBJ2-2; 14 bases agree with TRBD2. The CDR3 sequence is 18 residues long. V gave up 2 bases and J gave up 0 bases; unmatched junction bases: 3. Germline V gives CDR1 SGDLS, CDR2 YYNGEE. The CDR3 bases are TGTGCCAGCAGCGTTGGGACTAGCGGGGGAGCGAACACCGGGGAGCTGTTTTTT. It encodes CASSVGTSGGANTGELFF.

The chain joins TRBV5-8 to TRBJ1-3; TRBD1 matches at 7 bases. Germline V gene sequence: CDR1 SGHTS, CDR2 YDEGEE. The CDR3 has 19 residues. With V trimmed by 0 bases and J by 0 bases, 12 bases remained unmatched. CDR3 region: CASSLDPSLGGHSGNTIYF. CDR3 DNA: TGTGCCAGCAGCTTGGACCCTAGTTTAGGGGGCCACTCTGGAAACACCATATATTTT.

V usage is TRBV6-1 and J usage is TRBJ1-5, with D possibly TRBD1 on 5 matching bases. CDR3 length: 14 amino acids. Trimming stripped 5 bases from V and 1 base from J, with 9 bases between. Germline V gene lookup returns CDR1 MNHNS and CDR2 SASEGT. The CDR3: CASSHDRSNQPQHF. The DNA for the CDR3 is TGTGCCAGCAGTCATGACAGAAGCAATCAGCCCCAGCATTTT.

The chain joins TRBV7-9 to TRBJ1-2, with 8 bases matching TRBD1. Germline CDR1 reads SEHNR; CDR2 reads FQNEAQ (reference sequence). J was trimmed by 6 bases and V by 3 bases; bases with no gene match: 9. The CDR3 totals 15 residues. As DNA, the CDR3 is TGTGCCAGCAGCTTCGACGCGACAGGGGTCCATGGCTACACCTTC. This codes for CASSFDATGVHGYTF. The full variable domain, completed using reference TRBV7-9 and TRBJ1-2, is DTGVSQNPRHKITKRGQNVTFRCDPISEHNRLYWYRQTLGQGPEFLTYFQNEAQLEKSRLLSDRFSAERPKGSFSTLEIQRTEQGDSAMYLCASSFDATGVHGYTFGSGTRLTVV.

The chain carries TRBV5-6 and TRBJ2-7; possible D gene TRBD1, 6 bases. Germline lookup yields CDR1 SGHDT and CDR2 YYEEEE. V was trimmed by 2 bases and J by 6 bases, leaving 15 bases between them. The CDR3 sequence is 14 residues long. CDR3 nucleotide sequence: TGTGCCAGCAGCTTAATTTGGACAGTGCGCGAGCAGTACTTC. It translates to CASSLIWTVREQYF.

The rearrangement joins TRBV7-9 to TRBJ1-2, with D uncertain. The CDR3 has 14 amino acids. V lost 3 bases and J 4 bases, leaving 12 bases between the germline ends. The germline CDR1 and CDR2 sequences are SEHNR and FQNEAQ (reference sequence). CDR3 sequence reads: CASSFWEDGYGYTF. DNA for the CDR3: TGTGCCAGCAGCTTCTGGGAGGACGGCTATGGCTACACCTTC.

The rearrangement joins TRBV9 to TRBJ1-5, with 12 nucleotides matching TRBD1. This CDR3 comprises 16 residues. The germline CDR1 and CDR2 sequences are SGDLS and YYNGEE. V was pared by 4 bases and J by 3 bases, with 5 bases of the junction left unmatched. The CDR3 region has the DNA TGTGCCAGCAGCCCGGGACAGGGGGCCCTCAATCAGCCCCAGCATTTT. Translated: CASSPGQGALNQPQHF.

The CDR3 here is CASSFLAGATDTQYF. In DNA, the CDR3 is TGTGCCAGCAGCTTTCTAGCGGGGGCCACAGATACGCAGTATTTT. The chain combines TRBV7-9 with TRBJ2-3; TRBD2 matches 10 bases. With 3 bases clipped from V and 2 bases from J, the junction kept 2 bases outside the gene matches. Per germline, CDR1 SEHNR and CDR2 FQNEAQ (reference sequence). This CDR3 comprises 15 residues.

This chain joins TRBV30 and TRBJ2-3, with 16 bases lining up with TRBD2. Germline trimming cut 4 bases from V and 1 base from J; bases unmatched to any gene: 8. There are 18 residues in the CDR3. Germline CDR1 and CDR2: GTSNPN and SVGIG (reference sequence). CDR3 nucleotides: TGTGCCTGGATGTCCGCGGGACTAGCGGGGGGGCGCACAGATACGCAGTATTTT. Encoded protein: CAWMSAGLAGGRTDTQYF.

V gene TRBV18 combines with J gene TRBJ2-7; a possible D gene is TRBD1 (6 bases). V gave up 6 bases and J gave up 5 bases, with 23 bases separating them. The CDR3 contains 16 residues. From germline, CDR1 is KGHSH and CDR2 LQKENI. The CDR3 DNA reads TGTGCCAGCTCGGTGGGCCGGTGGGGGCAGCAGGACGAGCAGTACTTC. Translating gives CASSVGRWGQQDEQYF.

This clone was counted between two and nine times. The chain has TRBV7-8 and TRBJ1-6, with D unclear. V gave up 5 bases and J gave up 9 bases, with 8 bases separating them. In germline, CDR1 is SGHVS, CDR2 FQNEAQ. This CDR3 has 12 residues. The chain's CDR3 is CASSQRGSPLHF. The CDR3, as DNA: TGTGCCAGCAGCCAGAGAGGTTCACCCCTCCACTTT.

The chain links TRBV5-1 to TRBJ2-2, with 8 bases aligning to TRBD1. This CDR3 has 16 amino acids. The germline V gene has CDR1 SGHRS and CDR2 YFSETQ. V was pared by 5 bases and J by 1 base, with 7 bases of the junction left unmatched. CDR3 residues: CASRPRDRGNTGELFF. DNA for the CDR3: TGCGCCAGCAGACCGAGAGACAGGGGGAACACCGGGGAGCTGTTTTTT.

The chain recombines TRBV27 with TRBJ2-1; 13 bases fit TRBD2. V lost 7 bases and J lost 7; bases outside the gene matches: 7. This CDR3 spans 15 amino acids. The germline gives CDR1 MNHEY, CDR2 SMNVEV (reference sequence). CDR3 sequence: CASNKLAGGRNEQFF. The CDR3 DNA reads TGTGCCAGCAATAAACTAGCGGGGGGGCGGAATGAGCAGTTCTTC.

CDR3 bases: TGCAGCGTTGATACAGGGGGCCGTCTCCAAGAGACCCAGTACTTC. Translation gives CSVDTGGRLQETQYF. The chain has TRBV29-1 and TRBJ2-5; 9 nucleotides line up with TRBD1. V lost 3 bases, J lost 1 base, and 6 bases stayed unmatched. Germline V gene lookup returns CDR1 SQVTM and CDR2 ANQGSEA. The CDR3 contains 15 residues.

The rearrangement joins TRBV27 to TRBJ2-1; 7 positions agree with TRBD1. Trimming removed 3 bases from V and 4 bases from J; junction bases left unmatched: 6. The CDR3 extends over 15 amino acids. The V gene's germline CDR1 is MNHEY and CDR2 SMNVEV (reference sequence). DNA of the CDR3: TGTGCCAGCAGTTTGAGCAGGGGGATATACAATGAGCAGTTCTTC. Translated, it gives CASSLSRGIYNEQFF.